Below, 18 T cell receptor beta chains from the same sample are listed, as sequenced in a study of blood T cell repertoires in COVID-19. Data came from immunoSEQ multiplex PCR; TCRdb stores just in-frame clones and leaves some out. The data contain around 60,000 clones, over 75% of them singletons. Sequencing input: peripheral blood. These receptors originate from a man over 45 with active COVID-19.

This clone showed up just a few times. This rearrangement joins TRBV15 to TRBJ2-7; unclear D gene. Germline lookup yields CDR1 LNHNV and CDR2 YYDKDF (reference sequence). This CDR3 has 11 residues. Trimming cost V 4 bases and J 4 bases, with 5 bases left between them. For the CDR3, the DNA is TGTGCCACCAGCACCCTATACGAGCAGTACTTC. Encoded protein: CATSTLYEQYF. The entire variable domain, with the rest obtained from reference TRBV15 and TRBJ2-7, is as follows: DAMVIQNPRYQVTQFGKPVTLSCSQTLNHNVMYWYQQKSSQAPKLLFHYYDKDFNNEADTPDNFQSRRPNTSFCFLDIRSPGLGDTAMYLCATSTLYEQYFGPGTRLTVT.

This chain links TRBV6-5 with TRBJ1-6, with D possibly TRBD1 on 5 matching bases. The CDR3 loop spans 15 amino acids. V was clipped by 7 bases and J by 4 bases, with 14 bases between them. CDR1 MNHEY and CDR2 SVGAGI come from the germline V gene. The CDR3 DNA is TGTGCCAGCATTCCCGACGGACAATATAATTCACCCCTCCACTTT. Its translation: CASIPDGQYNSPLHF.

The V gene is TRBV2, the J gene TRBJ1-1; 11 bases agree with TRBD1. J gave up 4 bases and V 6 bases, and 7 bases lay outside the gene matches. Germline CDR1 and CDR2: SNHLY and FYNNEI. The CDR3 loop spans 15 amino acids. Here the CDR3 reads CASRTGTGGVTEAFF. CDR3 sequence (DNA): TGTGCCAGCAGAACCGGGACAGGGGGGGTCACTGAAGCTTTCTTT.

The chain is built from TRBV4-1 and TRBJ2-1, with a possible D match to TRBD1 (5 bases). The CDR3 contains 15 residues. Deletions cut 6 bases from V and 5 bases from J, with 17 bases between. The germline V gene encodes CDR1 MGHRA and CDR2 YSYEKL. The CDR3 region is CASSLTDTRHNEQFF. As DNA, the CDR3 is TGCGCCAGCAGTCTGACAGACACCCGGCACAATGAGCAGTTCTTC.

This clone was observed a single time. The genes are TRBV5-4 and TRBJ1-1; TRBD1 is a possible D gene (5 bases). CDR3 size: 14 residues. V lost 2 bases and J lost 0, with 8 bases in between. Germline CDR1 reads SGHNT; CDR2 reads YYREEE (reference sequence). The CDR3 reads CASSLEQVNTEAFF. For the CDR3, the DNA is TGTGCCAGCAGCTTAGAACAGGTGAACACTGAAGCTTTCTTT.

The V call is TRBV7-9, the J call TRBJ1-1; weak D call: TRBD1 (5 bases). This CDR3 is built from 13 residues. Deletions cut 8 bases from V and 4 bases from J, with 14 bases between. In germline, CDR1 is SEHNR, CDR2 FQNEAQ (reference sequence). CDR3: CASLPDSITEAFF. The CDR3 coding sequence is TGTGCCAGCCTTCCCGACAGTATCACTGAAGCTTTCTTT.

The chain carries TRBV9 and TRBJ1-2; unclear D gene. CDR3 length: 15 amino acids. Germline V gene lookup returns CDR1 SGDLS and CDR2 YYNGEE. Trimming shortened V by 0 bases and J by 2 bases, and 11 bases separated the two germline ends. This CDR3 reads CASSVDSEPNYGYTF. In nucleotides, the CDR3 is TGTGCCAGCAGCGTAGACAGTGAACCGAACTATGGCTACACCTTC.

V is TRBV2 and J is TRBJ1-1; D may be TRBD1 (6 bases). The germline V gene has CDR1 SNHLY and CDR2 FYNNEI. V was shortened by 8 bases and J by 5 bases, with 24 bases between the two germline ends. The CDR3 length is 16 residues. CDR3 sequence reads: CASSDSLLRPGTEAFF. Here the CDR3 DNA reads TGTGCCAGCTCGGACAGCCTTCTTCGGCCGGGGACTGAAGCTTTCTTT.

Of note for this clone: This same CDR3 is encoded by further DNA sequences in the sample. The chain carries TRBV6-5 and TRBJ1-1; D is ambiguous. Trimming shortened V by 0 bases and J by 3 bases, and 11 bases separated the two germline ends. Germline CDR1 reads MNHEY; CDR2 reads SVGAGI. This CDR3 contains 15 residues. DNA of the CDR3: TGTGCCAGCAGTTACTCCCCCTCGTATGACACTGAAGCTTTCTTT. This sequence encodes CASSYSPSYDTEAFF.

The genes are TRBV5-1 and TRBJ2-7; 7 bases are a match to TRBD2. V trimming: 0 bases; J trimming: 1 base; junction bases outside the gene matches: 10. CDR3 length: 17 amino acids. Germline CDR1 SGHRS, CDR2 YFSETQ. The CDR3 nucleotides read TGCGCCAGCAGCTTGGCCCCGGGGGGACCGGTTTCCTACGAGCAGTACTTC. This translates into CASSLAPGGPVSYEQYF.

V and J are TRBV7-6 and TRBJ1-6; D is uncertain. From germline, CDR1 is SGHVS and CDR2 FNYEAQ. This CDR3 has 19 amino acids. Between the trimmed V and J ends, which lost 1 base and 0 bases, there was a span of 16 bases. The CDR3 DNA reads as TGTGCCAGCAGCTTAGAGCCCCAACCCCATGGCTCCTATAATTCACCCCTCCACTTT. It specifies CASSLEPQPHGSYNSPLHF.

The rearrangement uses TRBV6-6 and TRBJ2-7, with a tentative D call TRBD1 (8 bases). Trimming removed 2 bases at V and 1 base at J, with 12 bases between. The germline CDR1 and CDR2 sequences are MNHNY and SVGAGI (reference sequence). The CDR3 consists of 15 residues. CDR3 in DNA: TGTGCCAGCAGTTACACAGGGGGGGGTTCCTACGAGCAGTACTTC. This gives the protein CASSYTGGGSYEQYF.

J is TRBJ1-1 and V is TRBV6-2 or TRBV6-3; D not certain. V lost 0 bases and J lost 10, with 12 bases in between. Germline V gives CDR1 MNHEY, CDR2 SVGEGT. The CDR3 covers 13 residues. The CDR3 is CASSYSSGSVAFF. The CDR3 nucleotides are TGTGCCAGCAGTTACTCATCCGGGTCGGTAGCTTTCTTT.

The chain recombines TRBV5-5 with TRBJ1-3; D remains ambiguous. The V and J ends lost 0 bases and 0 bases respectively, with 10 bases between them. The CDR3 loop spans 16 amino acids. Germline V gene lookup returns CDR1 SGHKS and CDR2 YYEKEE (reference sequence). The CDR3 bases are TGTGCCAGCAGCTTGGTAGGGAGCACCTCTGGAAACACCATATATTTT. This sequence encodes CASSLVGSTSGNTIYF.

J is TRBJ1-4 and V is TRBV6-5; 9 positions agree with TRBD1. CDR1 and CDR2 (germline): MNHEY, SVGAGI. There are 14 residues in the CDR3. V was clipped by 8 bases and J by 8 bases; unmatched bases: 9. This CDR3 is CASGQGTPIEKLFF. The CDR3 bases are TGTGCCAGCGGACAGGGGACTCCCATAGAAAAACTGTTTTTT.

The chain is built from TRBV2 and TRBJ2-1; 12 positions match TRBD2. This CDR3 contains 17 residues. After removal of 8 bases from V and 8 bases from J, the junction contained 16 bases not matched to a gene. Germline CDR1 and CDR2: SNHLY and FYNNEI. The CDR3 here is CASSLAGGKGVIDEQFF. The CDR3 DNA follows: TGTGCCAGCTCACTAGCGGGGGGCAAGGGGGTTATCGATGAGCAGTTCTTC.

This sequence joins TRBV7-8 and TRBJ2-3; maybe TRBD2 (5 bases). Germline assignment: CDR1 SGHVS and CDR2 FQNEAQ. This CDR3 region has 13 residues. V lost 5 bases, J lost 4 bases, and 10 bases lay in between. The CDR3 spells CASSTRTADTQYF. In DNA form, the CDR3 reads TGTGCCAGCAGCACCCGGACTGCAGATACGCAGTATTTT.

This clone was counted a single time. The J gene is TRBJ2-7, the V gene TRBV23-1; 9 nucleotides match TRBD1. TRBV23-1 is an open reading frame whose function is uncertain. V was clipped by 7 bases and J by 3 bases; unmatched bases: 7. There are 14 residues in the CDR3. CDR3 DNA: TGCGCCAGCATCGCCGACAGGGGGAACTACGAGCAGTACTTC. It specifies CASIADRGNYEQYF.